This T cell receptor (beta chain) was sequenced in a study of T cell repertoires in cytomegalovirus infection. For the study at large: It can be stated that public TCR beta signatures indicated CMV infection as well as a matching HLA type. General study findings and limits: The ex vivo response was dominated by HLA-C-restricted CMV-specific TCR beta clonotypes. Pooled public TCR beta family frequency picked out CMV carriers with the relevant HLA.

This clonotype has at least ten counts. Antigen unknown. TCRdb analysed the reads with MiXCR anew, one entry per CDR3 protein. The sample lists 150,000 to 200,000 distinct CDR3 sequences, approximately 15% occurring once. CDR3 length: 17 amino acids. After removal of 3 bases from V and 5 bases from J, the junction contained 12 bases not matched to a gene. CDR1 and CDR2 (germline): SGHRS, YFSETQ. The rearrangement uses TRBV5-1 and TRBJ2-1; 9 positions match TRBD1. The TCR sequence derives from a human donor in good health (CMV status not recorded). Some clones in this sample may be carry-over from other donors' samples. The specimen was PBMCs. CDR3 protein: CASSSQGQGLRDNEQFF. The CDR3 DNA sequence: TGCGCCAGCAGCTCCCAGGGACAGGGCTTGCGAGACAATGAGCAGTTCTTC. The full variable domain, rest sourced from reference TRBV5-1 and TRBJ2-1, is KAGVTQTPRYLIKTRGQQVTLSCSPISGHRSVSWYQQTPGQGLQFLFEYFSETQRNKGNFPGRFSGRQFSNSRSEMNVSTLELGDSALYLCASSSQGQGLRDNEQFFGPGTRLTVL.